This note documents a single T cell receptor beta chain sequence. Its antigen is currently unknown. The record originates from a study of cytomegalovirus exposure and HLA in healthy donors. On the study more broadly: Of several hundred genotyped donors, 81% grouped in the Caucasian-associated ancestry cluster. Study-wide results and caveats: There were several of the most significant clusters that appeared linked to common viral pathogens in a later analysis. It has been reported that TCR beta sequences accurately predicted the HLA-A and HLA-B alleles of most subjects.

Healthy bone marrow donors made up the cohort. CDR1 is SEHNR, CDR2 FQNEAQ, per germline (reference sequence). V was clipped by 1 base and J by 4 bases; unmatched bases: 7. This CDR3 spans 16 amino acids. A multiplex PCR was run with 60 Vbeta primers and 13 Jbeta primers. The method was immunoSEQ multiplex PCR; TCRdb's version includes in-frame clones alone and lacks a portion of them. Counted here are 150,000 to 200,000 clones, around 79% occurring once; the ten biggest clones make up approximately 1.4%. What was sequenced was PBMCs. The sequence came from a girl between 5 and 17 years old in good health and CMV-seropositive. This chain joins TRBV7-9 and TRBJ1-3; 7 bases map to TRBD1. CDR3 DNA sequence: TGTGCCAGCAGCTTAGAAGACAGGGCCTTCGGAAACACCATATATTTT. Amino acids: CASSLEDRAFGNTIYF.